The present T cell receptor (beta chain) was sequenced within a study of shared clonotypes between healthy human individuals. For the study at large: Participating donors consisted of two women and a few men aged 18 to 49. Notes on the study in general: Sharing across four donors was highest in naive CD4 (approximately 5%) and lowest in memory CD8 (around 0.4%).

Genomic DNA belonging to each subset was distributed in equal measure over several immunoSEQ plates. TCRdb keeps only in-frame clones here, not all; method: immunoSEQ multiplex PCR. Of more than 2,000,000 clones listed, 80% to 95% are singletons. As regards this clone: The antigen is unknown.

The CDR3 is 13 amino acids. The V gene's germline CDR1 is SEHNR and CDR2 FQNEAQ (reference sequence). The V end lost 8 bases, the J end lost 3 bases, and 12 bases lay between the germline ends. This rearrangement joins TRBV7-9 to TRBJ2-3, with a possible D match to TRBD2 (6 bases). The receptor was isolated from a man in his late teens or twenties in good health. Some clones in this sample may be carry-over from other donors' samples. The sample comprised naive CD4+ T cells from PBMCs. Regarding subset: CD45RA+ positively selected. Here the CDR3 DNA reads TGTGCCAGCGGGAGCGCGGGGACAGATACGCAGTATTTT. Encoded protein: CASGSAGTDTQYF.